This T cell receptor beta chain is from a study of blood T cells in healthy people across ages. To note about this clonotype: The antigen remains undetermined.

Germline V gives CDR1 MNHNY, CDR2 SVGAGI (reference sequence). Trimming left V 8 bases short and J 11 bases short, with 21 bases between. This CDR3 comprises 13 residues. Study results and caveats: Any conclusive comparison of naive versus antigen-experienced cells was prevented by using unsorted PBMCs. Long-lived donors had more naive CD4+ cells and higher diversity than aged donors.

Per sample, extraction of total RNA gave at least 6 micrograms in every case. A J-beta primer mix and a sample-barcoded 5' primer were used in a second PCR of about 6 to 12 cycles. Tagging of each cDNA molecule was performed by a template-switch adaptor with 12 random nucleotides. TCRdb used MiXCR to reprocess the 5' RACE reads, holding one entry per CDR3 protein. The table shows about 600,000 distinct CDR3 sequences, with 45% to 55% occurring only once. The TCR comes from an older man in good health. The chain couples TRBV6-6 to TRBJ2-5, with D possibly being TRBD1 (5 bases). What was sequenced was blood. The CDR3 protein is CASRTVGRNEQYF. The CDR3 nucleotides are TGTGCCAGCCGGACGGTGGGGCGCAATGAGCAGTACTTC.